These 21 T cell receptor beta chains share one sample of origin, sequenced in a study of blood T cell repertoires in COVID-19. Clones were read by immunoSEQ multiplex PCR, and TCRdb kept only the in-frame ones, dropping some. The sample yields around 200,000 clones, 70% to 90% seen once. The sample was peripheral blood. Receptors were obtained from a woman aged 18-30 years who had recovered from COVID-19.

The V call is TRBV12-3 or TRBV12-4, the J call TRBJ1-2; 7 bases align to TRBD1. CDR3 length: 11 residues. V trimming: 6 bases; J trimming: 10 bases; junction bases outside the gene matches: 5. Written as DNA, the CDR3 is TGTGCCAGCAGAACAGGGGTAGTCTACACCTTC. As protein: CASRTGVVYTF.

This rearrangement joins TRBV19 to TRBJ2-1; 7 bases are shared with TRBD2. The V segment lost 3 bases and the J segment 4 bases; nucleotides outside the gene matches: 9. There are 16 residues in the CDR3. Germline CDR1 is LNHDA and CDR2 is SQIVND (reference sequence). For the CDR3, the DNA is TGTGCCAGTAGTATCCCGTGGCGGGAGCCGTACAATGAGCAGTTCTTC. Translating it yields CASSIPWREPYNEQFF.

The rearrangement uses TRBV4-1 and TRBJ2-3; TRBD2 aligns across 14 bases. This CDR3 is 16 amino acids long. CDR1 MGHRA and CDR2 YSYEKL come from the germline V gene. J gave up 2 bases and V 4 bases, and 2 bases lay outside the gene matches. This CDR3 reads CASSRTSGRYTDTQYF. The CDR3 DNA sequence: TGCGCCAGCAGCCGGACTAGCGGGAGGTACACAGATACGCAGTATTTT.

The chain recombines TRBV9 with TRBJ2-1, with D maybe TRBD2 (6 bases). The germline CDR1 and CDR2 sequences are SGDLS and YYNGEE. There are 14 residues in the CDR3. The V end was cut by 4 bases, the J end by 5 bases, with 13 bases between. CDR3: CASSPGLSNNEQFF. The CDR3 nucleotides are TGTGCCAGCAGCCCGGGACTTTCGAACAATGAGCAGTTCTTC.

This clone is large within its sample. The chain's CDR3 is CASSDKAGGSDTQYF. DNA of the CDR3: TGTGCCAGCAGTGATAAAGCGGGAGGTTCAGATACGCAGTATTTT. This chain connects TRBV25-1 to TRBJ2-3; 9 bases are shared with TRBD2. This CDR3 is built from 15 residues. Germline V gene sequence: CDR1 MGHDK, CDR2 SYGVNS. V shed 3 bases and J 4 bases; nucleotides not matched to a gene: 5.

The chain employs TRBV7-2 and TRBJ1-1; unclear D gene. Germline lookup yields CDR1 SGHTA and CDR2 FQGNSA. The V and J ends lost 1 base and 4 bases respectively, with 10 bases between them. This CDR3 has 14 residues. The CDR3, as DNA: TGTGCCAGCAGCTTAGGACCTCGGGGCACTGAAGCTTTCTTT. Translating gives CASSLGPRGTEAFF.

The rearrangement joins TRBV19 to TRBJ1-1; D not certain. This CDR3 has 15 amino acids. In germline, CDR1 is LNHDA, CDR2 SQIVND (reference sequence). V gave up 10 bases and J gave up 1 base, with 19 bases separating them. DNA of the CDR3: TGTGCCACACGTAGACCCCTCCGCGGGAACACTGAAGCTTTCTTT. Translating gives CATRRPLRGNTEAFF.

The chain recombines TRBV10-3 with TRBJ2-1; D perhaps matches TRBD1 (6 bases). Germline CDR1 is ENHRY and CDR2 is SYGVKD. The CDR3 is 15 residues long. V shed 6 bases and J shed 4 bases, with 16 bases lying between them. CDR3 in amino acids: CAISPGDRLYNEQFF. In DNA form, the CDR3 reads TGTGCCATCAGCCCGGGTGACAGGCTTTACAATGAGCAGTTCTTC.

The chain uses TRBV7-9 and TRBJ1-2, with TRBD1 identical over 7 bases. V lost 1 base and J lost 8; bases outside the gene matches: 7. Looked up from germline, CDR1 is SEHNR and CDR2 is FQNEAQ (reference sequence). The CDR3 sequence is 14 residues long. The CDR3: CASSLEFGGGGYTF. In DNA form, the CDR3 reads TGTGCCAGCAGCTTAGAATTCGGAGGGGGCGGCTACACCTTC. Complete variable domain (other parts from reference TRBV7-9 and TRBJ1-2): DTGVSQNPRHKITKRGQNVTFRCDPISEHNRLYWYRQTLGQGPEFLTYFQNEAQLEKSRLLSDRFSAERPKGSFSTLEIQRTEQGDSAMYLCASSLEFGGGGYTFGSGTRLTVV.

This clone was detected once. This sequence joins TRBV7-9 and TRBJ2-7, with D possibly TRBD1 on 6 matching bases. Trimming stripped 5 bases from V and 0 bases from J, with 17 bases between. The CDR3 has 16 amino acids. The germline gives CDR1 SEHNR, CDR2 FQNEAQ (reference sequence). The CDR3 reads CASSGRADSASYEQYF. The DNA for the CDR3 is TGTGCCAGCAGCGGACGAGCGGACAGCGCCTCCTACGAGCAGTACTTC.

The rearrangement uses TRBV15 and TRBJ1-6; TRBD1 agrees at 8 bases. The J segment lost 10 bases and the V segment lost 0 bases, leaving 11 bases of the junction unmatched. Germline V gives CDR1 LNHNV, CDR2 YYDKDF (reference sequence). The CDR3 is 17 residues long. The CDR3 DNA reads TGTGCCACCAGCAGAGATCAGGGGGCGAGAGTAGAGTCACCCCTCCACTTT. Its translation is CATSRDQGARVESPLHF.

DNA of the CDR3: TGCGCCAGCAGCCAAGAATGGGGACAGGGGAACACCGGGGAGCTGTTTTTT. This sequence encodes CASSQEWGQGNTGELFF. The V and J genes are TRBV4-1 and TRBJ2-2; TRBD1 matches 9 bases. Germline V gives CDR1 MGHRA, CDR2 YSYEKL. The CDR3 has 17 amino acids. V lost 0 bases to trimming and J lost 1 base; unmatched junction nucleotides: 3.

This clone was counted a single time. This chain links TRBV30 with TRBJ1-6; D is perhaps TRBD1 (6 bases). Trimming removed 1 base at V and 7 bases at J, with 14 bases between. This CDR3 region has 15 residues. Germline V CDR1 and CDR2: GTSNPN, SVGIG (reference sequence). The CDR3 DNA sequence: TGTGCCTGGAGTGATTTTAACAGGGTAAATTCACCCCTCCACTTT. Amino acids: CAWSDFNRVNSPLHF.

This chain connects TRBV20-1 to TRBJ2-7; TRBD2 is a possible D gene (6 bases). This CDR3 is 11 amino acids long. V was clipped by 3 bases and J by 7 bases, with 10 bases between them. Germline CDR1 reads DFQATT; CDR2 reads SNEGSKA (reference sequence). The CDR3 coding sequence is TGCAGTGCTAGGAGGCGGGAAGAGCAGTACTTC. Residues: CSARRREEQYF.

The V and J genes are TRBV19 and TRBJ2-7, with D possibly TRBD1 on 5 matching bases. Germline values: CDR1 LNHDA, CDR2 SQIVND (reference sequence). Trimming left V 2 bases short and J 4 bases short, with 27 bases between. CDR3 size: 19 residues. The CDR3 DNA reads TGTGCCAGTAGTATATCGGCGCGCGGAAGGGCAGCAGGACAATACGAGCAGTACTTC. It translates to CASSISARGRAAGQYEQYF.

The chain links TRBV7-9 to TRBJ2-5; D is perhaps TRBD1 (5 bases). CDR1 is SEHNR and CDR2 is FQNEAQ in the germline V gene (reference sequence). There are 15 residues in the CDR3. V shed 4 bases and J shed 3 bases, with 15 bases lying between them. CDR3 amino acids: CASSSVEQGKETQYF. In nucleotides, the CDR3 is TGTGCCAGCAGCTCGGTGGAGCAGGGAAAAGAGACCCAGTACTTC.

This CDR3 reads CATSRIGARLEKLFF. The CDR3 nucleotides read TGTGCCACCAGCCGGATAGGGGCGCGGTTAGAAAAACTGTTTTTT. The chain joins TRBV15 to TRBJ1-4, with D tentatively TRBD1 (5 bases). CDR3 length: 15 residues. Germline values: CDR1 LNHNV, CDR2 YYDKDF (reference sequence). V was trimmed by 5 bases and J by 8 bases, leaving 18 bases between them.

This rearrangement joins TRBV5-1 to TRBJ2-7; the D gene is possibly TRBD2 (7 bases). Per the germline V gene, CDR1 is SGHRS and CDR2 is YFSETQ. Trimming took off 4 bases at V and 0 bases at J, with 17 bases between the two ends. The CDR3 runs to 16 residues. CDR3 in DNA: TGCGCCAGCAGCCGTACAGGGAGGGGAGCCTCCTACGAGCAGTACTTC. It encodes CASSRTGRGASYEQYF. The full variable domain, completed using reference TRBV5-1 and TRBJ2-7, is KAGVTQTPRYLIKTRGQQVTLSCSPISGHRSVSWYQQTPGQGLQFLFEYFSETQRNKGNFPGRFSGRQFSNSRSEMNVSTLELGDSALYLCASSRTGRGASYEQYFGPGTRLTVT.

This rearrangement joins TRBV5-1 to TRBJ2-7; 9 bases match TRBD1. Per the germline V gene, CDR1 is SGHRS and CDR2 is YFSETQ. Trimming cost V 4 bases and J 4 bases; bases outside gene matches: 3. CDR3 length equals 13 residues. This CDR3 reads CASSRDREYEQYF. The CDR3 DNA is TGCGCCAGCAGCCGGGACAGGGAGTACGAGCAGTACTTC.

The chain is built from TRBV2 and TRBJ2-3, with a tentative D call TRBD2 (6 bases). This CDR3 spans 15 amino acids. Germline V gene data show CDR1 as SNHLY and CDR2 as FYNNEI. V lost 4 bases to trimming and J lost 8 bases, with 19 bases between them. The CDR3 DNA sequence: TGTGCCAGCAGTGTCGGGGGTAGGAAAGATAGTACGCAGTATTTT. Translated, it gives CASSVGGRKDSTQYF.

This chain connects TRBV7-2 to TRBJ2-3; 10 bases are a match to TRBD2. The length of the CDR3 is 15 residues. J gave up 4 bases and V 3 bases, and 4 bases lay outside the gene matches. Germline V lookup: CDR1 SGHTA, CDR2 FQGNSA. The CDR3: CASSFRTSGSDTQYF. CDR3 in DNA: TGTGCCAGCAGCTTTCGGACTAGCGGTTCAGATACGCAGTATTTT.